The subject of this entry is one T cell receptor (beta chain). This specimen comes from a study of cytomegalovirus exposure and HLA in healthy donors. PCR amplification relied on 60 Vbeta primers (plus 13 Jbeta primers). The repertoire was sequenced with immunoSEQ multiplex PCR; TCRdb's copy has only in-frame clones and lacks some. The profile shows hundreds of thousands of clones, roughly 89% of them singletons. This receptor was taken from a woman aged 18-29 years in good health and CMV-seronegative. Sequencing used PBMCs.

CDR3 coding DNA: TGCGCCAGCGTACTAGCGGGGGGCGTCACAGATACGCAGTATTTT. It codes for CASVLAGGVTDTQYF. The V and J genes are TRBV5-1 and TRBJ2-3, with 12 bases fitting TRBD2. The CDR3 extends over 15 amino acids. J gave up 2 bases and V 7 bases, and 5 bases lay outside the gene matches. The germline CDR1 and CDR2 sequences are SGHRS and YFSETQ.